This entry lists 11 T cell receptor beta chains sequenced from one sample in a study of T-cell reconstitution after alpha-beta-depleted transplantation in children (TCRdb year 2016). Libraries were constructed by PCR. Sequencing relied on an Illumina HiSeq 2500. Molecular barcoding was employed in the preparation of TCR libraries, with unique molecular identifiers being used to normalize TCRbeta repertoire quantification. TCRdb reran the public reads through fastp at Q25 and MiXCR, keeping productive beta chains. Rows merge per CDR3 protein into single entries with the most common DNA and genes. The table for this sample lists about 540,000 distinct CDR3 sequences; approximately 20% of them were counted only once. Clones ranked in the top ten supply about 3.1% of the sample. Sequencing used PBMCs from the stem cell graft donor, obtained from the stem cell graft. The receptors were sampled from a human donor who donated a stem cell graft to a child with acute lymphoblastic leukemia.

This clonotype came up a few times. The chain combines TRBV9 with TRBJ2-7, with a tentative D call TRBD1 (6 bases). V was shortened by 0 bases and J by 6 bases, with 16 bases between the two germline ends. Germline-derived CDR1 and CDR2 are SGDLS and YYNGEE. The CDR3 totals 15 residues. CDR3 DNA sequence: TGTGCCAGCAGCGTAGCTACAGGGACGGGACCCGAGCAGTACTTC. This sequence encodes CASSVATGTGPEQYF.

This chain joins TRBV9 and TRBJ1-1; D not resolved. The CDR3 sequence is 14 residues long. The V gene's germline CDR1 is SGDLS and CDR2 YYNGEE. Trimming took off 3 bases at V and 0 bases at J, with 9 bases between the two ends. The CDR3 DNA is TGTGCCAGCAGCGGGGAGTTCATGAACACTGAAGCTTTCTTT. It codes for CASSGEFMNTEAFF.

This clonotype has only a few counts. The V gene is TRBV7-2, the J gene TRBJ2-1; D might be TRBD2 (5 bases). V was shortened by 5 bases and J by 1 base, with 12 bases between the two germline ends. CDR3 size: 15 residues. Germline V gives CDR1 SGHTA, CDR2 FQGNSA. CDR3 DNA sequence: TGTGCCAGCAGCGAGGGCCGGAGATCCTACAATGAGCAGTTCTTC. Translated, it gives CASSEGRRSYNEQFF.

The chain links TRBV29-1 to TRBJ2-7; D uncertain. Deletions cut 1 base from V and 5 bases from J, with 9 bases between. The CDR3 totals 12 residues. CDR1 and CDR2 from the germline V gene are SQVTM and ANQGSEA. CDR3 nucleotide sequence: TGCAGCGTTGAAGGGGGTACGGACGAGCAGTACTTC. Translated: CSVEGGTDEQYF.

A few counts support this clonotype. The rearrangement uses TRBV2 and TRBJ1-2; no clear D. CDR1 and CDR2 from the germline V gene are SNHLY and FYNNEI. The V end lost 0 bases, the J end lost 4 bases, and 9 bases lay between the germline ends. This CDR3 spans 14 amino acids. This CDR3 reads CASSEANKSYGYTF. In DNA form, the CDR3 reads TGTGCCAGCAGTGAAGCAAATAAATCCTATGGCTACACCTTC.

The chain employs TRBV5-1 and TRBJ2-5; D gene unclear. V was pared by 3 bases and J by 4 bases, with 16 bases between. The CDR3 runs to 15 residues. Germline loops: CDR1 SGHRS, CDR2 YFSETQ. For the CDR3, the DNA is TGCGCCAGCAGCTCTGGACCGTCGAATGCAGAGACCCAGTACTTC. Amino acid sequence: CASSSGPSNAETQYF.

The CDR3 loop is CASSTWDRGRETQYF. CDR3 DNA: TGTGCCAGCAGTACCTGGGACAGGGGGAGGGAGACCCAGTACTTC. The chain combines TRBV7-3 with TRBJ2-5; TRBD1 matches 11 bases. Germline assignment: CDR1 SGHTA and CDR2 FQGTGA. Trimming at V came to 6 bases and at J to 5 bases, leaving 8 bases not matched to a gene. This CDR3 spans 15 amino acids.

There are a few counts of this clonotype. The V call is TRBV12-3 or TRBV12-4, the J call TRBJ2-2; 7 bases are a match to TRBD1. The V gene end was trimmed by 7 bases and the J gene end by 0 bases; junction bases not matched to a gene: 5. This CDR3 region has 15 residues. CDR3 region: CASIPGTANTGELFF. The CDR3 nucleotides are TGTGCCAGCATCCCCGGGACAGCGAACACCGGGGAGCTGTTTTTT.

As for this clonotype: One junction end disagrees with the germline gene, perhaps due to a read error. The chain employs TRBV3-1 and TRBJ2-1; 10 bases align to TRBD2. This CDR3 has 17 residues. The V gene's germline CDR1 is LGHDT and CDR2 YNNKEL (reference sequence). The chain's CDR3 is CASSQGSLAGAYNEQFF. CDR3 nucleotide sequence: TGTGCCAGCAGTCAAGGGTCTCTAGCGGGAGCCTACAATGAGCAGTTCTTC.

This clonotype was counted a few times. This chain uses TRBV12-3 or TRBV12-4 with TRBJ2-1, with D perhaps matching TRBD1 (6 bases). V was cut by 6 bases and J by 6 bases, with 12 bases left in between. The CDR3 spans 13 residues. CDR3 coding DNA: TGTGCCAGCAGCAAAGACAGGACCAATGAGCAGTTCTTC. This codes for CASSKDRTNEQFF.

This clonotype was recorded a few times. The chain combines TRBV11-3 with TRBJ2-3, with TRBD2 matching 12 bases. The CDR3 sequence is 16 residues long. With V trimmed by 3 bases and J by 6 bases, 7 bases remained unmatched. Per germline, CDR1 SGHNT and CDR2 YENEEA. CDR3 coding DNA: TGTGCCAGCAGCTTTGGCCTAGCGGGAGGGGACGATACGCAGTATTTT. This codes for CASSFGLAGGDDTQYF.